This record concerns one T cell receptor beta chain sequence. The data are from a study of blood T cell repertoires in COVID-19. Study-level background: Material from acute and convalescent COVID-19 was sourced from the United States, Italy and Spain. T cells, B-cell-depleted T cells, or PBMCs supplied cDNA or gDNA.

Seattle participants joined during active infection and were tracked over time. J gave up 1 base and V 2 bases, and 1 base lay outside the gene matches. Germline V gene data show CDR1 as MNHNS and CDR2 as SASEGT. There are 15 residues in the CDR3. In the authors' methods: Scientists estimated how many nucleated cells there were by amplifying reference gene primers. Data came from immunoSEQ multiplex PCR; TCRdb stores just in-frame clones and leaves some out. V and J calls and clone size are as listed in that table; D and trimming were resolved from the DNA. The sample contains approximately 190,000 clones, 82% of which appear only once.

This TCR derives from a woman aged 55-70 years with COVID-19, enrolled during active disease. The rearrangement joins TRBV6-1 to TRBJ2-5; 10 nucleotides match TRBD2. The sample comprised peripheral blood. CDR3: CASSESGGGQETQYF. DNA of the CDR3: TGTGCCAGCAGTGAAAGCGGGGGGGGCCAAGAGACCCAGTACTTC.